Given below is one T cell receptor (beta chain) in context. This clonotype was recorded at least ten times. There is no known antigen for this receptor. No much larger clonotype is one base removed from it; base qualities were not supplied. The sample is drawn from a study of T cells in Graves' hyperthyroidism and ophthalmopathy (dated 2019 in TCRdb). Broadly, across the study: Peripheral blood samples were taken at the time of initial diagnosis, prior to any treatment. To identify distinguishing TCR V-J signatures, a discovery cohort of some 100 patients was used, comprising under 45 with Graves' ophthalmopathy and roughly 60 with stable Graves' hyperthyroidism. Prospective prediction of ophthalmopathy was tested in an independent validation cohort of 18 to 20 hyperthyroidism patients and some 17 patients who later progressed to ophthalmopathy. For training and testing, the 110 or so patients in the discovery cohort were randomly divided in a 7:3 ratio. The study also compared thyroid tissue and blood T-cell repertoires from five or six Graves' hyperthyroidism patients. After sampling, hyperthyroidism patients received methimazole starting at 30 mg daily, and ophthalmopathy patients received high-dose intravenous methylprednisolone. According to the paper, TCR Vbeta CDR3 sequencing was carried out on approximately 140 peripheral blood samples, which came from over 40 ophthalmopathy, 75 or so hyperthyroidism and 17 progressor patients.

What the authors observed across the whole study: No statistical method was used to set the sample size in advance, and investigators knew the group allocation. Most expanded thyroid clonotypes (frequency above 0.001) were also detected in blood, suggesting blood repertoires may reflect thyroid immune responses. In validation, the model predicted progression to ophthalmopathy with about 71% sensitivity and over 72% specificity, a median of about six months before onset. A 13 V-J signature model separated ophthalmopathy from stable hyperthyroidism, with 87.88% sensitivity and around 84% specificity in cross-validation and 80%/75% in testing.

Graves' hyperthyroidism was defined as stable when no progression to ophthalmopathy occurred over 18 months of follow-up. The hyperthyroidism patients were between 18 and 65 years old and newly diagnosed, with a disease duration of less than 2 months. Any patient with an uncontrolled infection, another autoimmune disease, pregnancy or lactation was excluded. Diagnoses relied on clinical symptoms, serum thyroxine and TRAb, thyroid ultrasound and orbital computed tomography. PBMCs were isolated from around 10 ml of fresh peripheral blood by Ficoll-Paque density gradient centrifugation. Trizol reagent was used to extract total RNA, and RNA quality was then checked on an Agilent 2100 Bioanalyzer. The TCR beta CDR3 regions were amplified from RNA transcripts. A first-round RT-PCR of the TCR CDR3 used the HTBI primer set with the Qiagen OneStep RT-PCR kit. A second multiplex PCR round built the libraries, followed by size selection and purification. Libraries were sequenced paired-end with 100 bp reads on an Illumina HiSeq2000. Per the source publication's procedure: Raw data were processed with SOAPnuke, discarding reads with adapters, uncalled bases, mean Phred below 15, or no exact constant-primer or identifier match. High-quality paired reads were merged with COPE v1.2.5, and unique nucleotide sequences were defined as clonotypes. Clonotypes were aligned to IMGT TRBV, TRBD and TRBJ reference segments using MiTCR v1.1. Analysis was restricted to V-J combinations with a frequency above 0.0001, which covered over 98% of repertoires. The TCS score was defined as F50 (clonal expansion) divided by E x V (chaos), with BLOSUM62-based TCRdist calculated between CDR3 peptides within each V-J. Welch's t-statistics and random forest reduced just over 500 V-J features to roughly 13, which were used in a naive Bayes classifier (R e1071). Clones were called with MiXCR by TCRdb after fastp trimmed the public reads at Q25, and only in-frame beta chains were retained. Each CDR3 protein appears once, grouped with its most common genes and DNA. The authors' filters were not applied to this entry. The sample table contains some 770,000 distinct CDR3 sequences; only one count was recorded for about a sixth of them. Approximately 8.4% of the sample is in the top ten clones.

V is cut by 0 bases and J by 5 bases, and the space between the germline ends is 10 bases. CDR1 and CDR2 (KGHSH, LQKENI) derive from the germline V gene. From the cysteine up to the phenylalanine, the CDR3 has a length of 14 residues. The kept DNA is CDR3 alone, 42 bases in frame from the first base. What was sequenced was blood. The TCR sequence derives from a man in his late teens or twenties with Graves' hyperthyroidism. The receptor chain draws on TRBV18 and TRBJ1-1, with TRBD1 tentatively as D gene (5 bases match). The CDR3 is CASSPPRGWTEAFF. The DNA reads TGTGCCAGCTCACCACCGAGGGGATGGACTGAAGCTTTCTTT.